This TCR beta chain was retrieved from a study of blood T cell repertoires in COVID-19. For the study at large: From the United States, Italy and Spain came samples of acute and convalescent COVID-19. T cells, B-cell-depleted T cells, or PBMCs provided the cDNA or gDNA that served as material.

Data came from immunoSEQ multiplex PCR; TCRdb stores just in-frame clones and leaves some out. There are about 370,000 clones in the sample; about 89% occur only once, and more than 0.85% lies in the top ten. Each participant's cohort was designated according to participant-reported clinical history. The TCR comes from a woman in her thirties or forties who had been exposed to COVID-19. Sequencing used PBMCs or T cells enriched from blood (not recorded which).

The CDR3 DNA follows: TGTGCCAGCAGTTTTTCGACTGGCAATGAGCAGTTCTTC. The encoded protein is CASSFSTGNEQFF. The gene calls are TRBV27 and TRBJ2-1, with unresolved D. Trimming removed 3 bases from V and 6 bases from J, with 9 bases in between. The CDR3 length is 13 residues. Germline values: CDR1 MNHEY, CDR2 SMNVEV (reference sequence).